The TCR beta chain under discussion was sequenced for a study of blood T cell repertoires in COVID-19. Looking at the study overall: Sources were T cells, B-cell-depleted T cells, or PBMCs; the material itself was cDNA or gDNA.

Between the trimmed V and J ends, which lost 4 bases and 4 bases, there was a span of 11 bases. Germline CDR1 MDHEN, CDR2 SYDVKM. The CDR3 has 13 residues. Sequencing used immunoSEQ multiplex PCR; TCRdb keeps in-frame clones, though not all of them. The sample includes about 350,000 clones, around nine tenths of them seen just once. Sequencing used PBMCs or T cells enriched from blood (not recorded which). V and J are TRBV28 and TRBJ2-7, with D possibly being TRBD1 (6 bases). The TCR was taken from a woman in her 30s who had been exposed to COVID-19. Here the CDR3 DNA reads TGTGCCAGCAGTTCGGACAGTCAATACGAGCAGTACTTC. Protein product: CASSSDSQYEQYF. The complete variable domain, with remaining parts taken from reference TRBV28 and TRBJ2-7, reads DVKVTQSSRYLVKRTGEKVFLECVQDMDHENMFWYRQDPGLGLRLIYFSYDVKMKEKGDIPEGYSVSREKKERFSLILESASTNQTSMYLCASSSDSQYEQYFGPGTRLTVT.